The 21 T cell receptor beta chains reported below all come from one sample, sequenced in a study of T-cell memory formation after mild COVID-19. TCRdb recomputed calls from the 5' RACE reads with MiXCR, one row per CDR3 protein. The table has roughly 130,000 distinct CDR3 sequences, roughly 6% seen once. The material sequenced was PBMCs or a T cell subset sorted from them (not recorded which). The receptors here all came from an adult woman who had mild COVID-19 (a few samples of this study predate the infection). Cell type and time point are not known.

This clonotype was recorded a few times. Written as DNA, the CDR3 is TGTGCCAGCAGCTTAGTCACAGGGGCGGAAACACAGCCCCAGCATTTT. This codes for CASSLVTGAETQPQHF. The chain is built from TRBV7-9 and TRBJ1-5, with TRBD1 matching 7 bases. CDR1 and CDR2 (germline): SEHNR, FQNEAQ (reference sequence). With V trimmed by 1 base and J by 7 bases, 10 bases remained unmatched. This CDR3 has 16 residues.

The CDR3: CASSVIPNYGYTF. CDR3 nucleotides: TGTGCCAGCAGCGTAATCCCTAACTATGGCTACACCTTC. The V call is TRBV9, the J call TRBJ1-2; D unresolved. This CDR3 has 13 residues. The V and J ends lost 1 base and 0 bases respectively, with 4 bases between them. Germline CDR1 SGDLS, CDR2 YYNGEE.

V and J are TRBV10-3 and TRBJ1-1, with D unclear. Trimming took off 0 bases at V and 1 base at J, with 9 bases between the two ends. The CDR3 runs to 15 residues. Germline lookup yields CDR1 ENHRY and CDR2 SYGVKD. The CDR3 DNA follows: TGTGCCATCAGTGAGTCGAAAGGGTCGAACACTGAAGCTTTCTTT. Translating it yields CAISESKGSNTEAFF.

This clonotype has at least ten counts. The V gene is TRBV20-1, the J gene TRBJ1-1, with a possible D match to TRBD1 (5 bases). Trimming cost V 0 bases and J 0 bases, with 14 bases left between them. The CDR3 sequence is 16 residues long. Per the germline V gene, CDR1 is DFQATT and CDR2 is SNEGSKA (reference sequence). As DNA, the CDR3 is TGCAGTGCTAGAGATTTTTGGGACCCATTGAACACTGAAGCTTTCTTT. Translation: CSARDFWDPLNTEAFF.

The DNA for the CDR3 is TGTGCCAGTTCAGGGGCTTACTATGGCTACACCTTC. Encoded protein: CASSGAYYGYTF. The chain carries TRBV21-1 and TRBJ1-2; the table names TRBD1, a call not compared with the DNA. TRBV21-1 is a recognized pseudogene. CDR3 length equals 12 residues.

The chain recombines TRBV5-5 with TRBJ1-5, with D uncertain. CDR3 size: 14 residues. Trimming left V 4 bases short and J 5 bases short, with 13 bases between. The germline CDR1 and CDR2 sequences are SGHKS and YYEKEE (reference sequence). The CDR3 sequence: CASSDRLRDQPQHF. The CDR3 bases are TGTGCCAGCAGCGATCGTCTAAGGGATCAGCCCCAGCATTTT.

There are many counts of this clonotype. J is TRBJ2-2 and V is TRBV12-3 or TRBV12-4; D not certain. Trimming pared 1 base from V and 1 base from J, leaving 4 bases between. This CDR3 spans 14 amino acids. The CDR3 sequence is CASSLGLNTGELFF. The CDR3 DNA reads TGTGCCAGCAGTTTAGGGCTGAACACCGGGGAGCTGTTTTTT.

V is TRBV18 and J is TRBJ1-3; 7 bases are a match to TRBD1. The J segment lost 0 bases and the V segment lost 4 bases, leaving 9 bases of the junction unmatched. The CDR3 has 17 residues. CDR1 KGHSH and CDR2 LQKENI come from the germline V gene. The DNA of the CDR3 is TGTGCCAGCTCACGAAACAGGGGAACCCTCTCTGGAAACACCATATATTTT. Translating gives CASSRNRGTLSGNTIYF. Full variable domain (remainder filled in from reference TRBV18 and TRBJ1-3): NAGVMQNPRHLVRRRGQEARLRCSPMKGHSHVYWYRQLPEEGLKFMVYLQKENIIDESGMPKERFSAEFPKEGPSILRIQQVVRGDSAAYFCASSRNRGTLSGNTIYFGEGSWLTVV.

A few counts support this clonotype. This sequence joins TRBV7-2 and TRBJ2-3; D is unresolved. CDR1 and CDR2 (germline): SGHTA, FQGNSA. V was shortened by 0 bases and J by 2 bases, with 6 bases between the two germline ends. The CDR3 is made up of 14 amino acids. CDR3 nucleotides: TGTGCCAGCAGCTTAGCGTTTTACACAGATACGCAGTATTTT. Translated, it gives CASSLAFYTDTQYF. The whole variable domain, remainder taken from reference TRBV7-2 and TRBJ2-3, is GAGVSQSPSNKVTEKGKDVELRCDPISGHTALYWYRQSLGQGLEFLIYFQGNSAPDKSGLPSDRFSAERTGGSVSTLTIQRTQQEDSAVYLCASSLAFYTDTQYFGPGTRLTVL.

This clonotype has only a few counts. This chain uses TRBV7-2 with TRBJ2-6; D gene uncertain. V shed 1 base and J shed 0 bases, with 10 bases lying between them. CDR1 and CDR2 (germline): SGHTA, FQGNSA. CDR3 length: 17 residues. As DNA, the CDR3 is TGTGCCAGCAGCTTAGTTCAGATTCACTCTGGGGCCAACGTCCTGACTTTC. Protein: CASSLVQIHSGANVLTF.

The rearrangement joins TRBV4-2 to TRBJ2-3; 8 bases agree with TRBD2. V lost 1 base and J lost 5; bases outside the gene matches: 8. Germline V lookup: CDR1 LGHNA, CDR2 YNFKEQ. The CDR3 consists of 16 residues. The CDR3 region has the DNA TGTGCCAGCAGCCAAGTGGCGGGGGGAACAGGAGATACGCAGTATTTT. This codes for CASSQVAGGTGDTQYF.

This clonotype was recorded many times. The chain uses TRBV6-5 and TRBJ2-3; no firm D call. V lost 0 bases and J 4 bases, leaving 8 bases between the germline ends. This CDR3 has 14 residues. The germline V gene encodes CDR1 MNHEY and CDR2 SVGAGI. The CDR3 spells CASSYSAGPDTQYF. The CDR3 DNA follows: TGTGCCAGCAGTTACTCCGCCGGCCCAGATACGCAGTATTTT.

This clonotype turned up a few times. As DNA, the CDR3 is TGTGCCAGCAGCCCCGGGACTAGCGGTCTCTCCTACGAGCAGTACTTC. Residues: CASSPGTSGLSYEQYF. V usage is TRBV3-1 and J usage is TRBJ2-7; 11 bases fit TRBD2. The CDR3 runs to 16 residues. Germline lookup yields CDR1 LGHDT and CDR2 YNNKEL (reference sequence). J lost 0 bases, V lost 4 bases, and 5 bases had no gene match.

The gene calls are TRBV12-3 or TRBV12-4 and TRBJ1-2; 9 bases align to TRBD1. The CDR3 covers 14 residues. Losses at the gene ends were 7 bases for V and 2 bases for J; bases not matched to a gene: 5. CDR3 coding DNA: TGTGCCAGCAAGAAACAGGGGGCGAACTATGGCTACACCTTC. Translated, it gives CASKKQGANYGYTF.

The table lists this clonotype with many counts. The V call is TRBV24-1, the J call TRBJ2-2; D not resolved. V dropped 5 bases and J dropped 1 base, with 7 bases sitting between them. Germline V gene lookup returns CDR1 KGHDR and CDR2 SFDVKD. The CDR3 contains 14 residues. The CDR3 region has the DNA TGTGCCACCAGTGCAGCAGGGAACACCGGGGAGCTGTTTTTT. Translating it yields CATSAAGNTGELFF.

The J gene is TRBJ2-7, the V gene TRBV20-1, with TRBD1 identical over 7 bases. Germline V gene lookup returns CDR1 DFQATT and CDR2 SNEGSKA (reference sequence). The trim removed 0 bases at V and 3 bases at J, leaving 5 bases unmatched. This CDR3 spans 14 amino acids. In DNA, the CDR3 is TGCAGTGCTAGAGACCGGACAGGATTCTACGAGCAGTACTTC. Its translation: CSARDRTGFYEQYF.

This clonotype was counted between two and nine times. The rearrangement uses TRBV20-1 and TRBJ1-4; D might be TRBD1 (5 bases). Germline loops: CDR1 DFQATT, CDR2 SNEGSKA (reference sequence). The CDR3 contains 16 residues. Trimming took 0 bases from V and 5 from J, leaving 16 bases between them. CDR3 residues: CSAREITGTANEKLFF. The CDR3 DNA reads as TGCAGTGCTAGAGAGATTACCGGGACCGCAAATGAAAAACTGTTTTTT.

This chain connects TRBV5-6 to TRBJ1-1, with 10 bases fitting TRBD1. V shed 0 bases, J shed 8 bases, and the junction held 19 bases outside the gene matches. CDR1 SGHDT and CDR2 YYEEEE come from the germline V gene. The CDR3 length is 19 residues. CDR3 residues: CASSLGPPGQGLIGVEAFF. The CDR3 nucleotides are TGTGCCAGCAGCTTGGGCCCCCCGGGACAGGGGTTGATAGGGGTGGAAGCTTTCTTT.

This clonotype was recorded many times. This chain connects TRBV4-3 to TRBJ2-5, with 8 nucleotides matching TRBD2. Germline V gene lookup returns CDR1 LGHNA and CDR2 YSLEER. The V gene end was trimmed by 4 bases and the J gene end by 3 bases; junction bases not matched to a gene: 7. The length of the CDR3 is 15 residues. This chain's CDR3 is CASSPSLTSEETQYF. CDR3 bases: TGCGCCAGCAGCCCCTCGCTGACTAGCGAAGAGACCCAGTACTTC.

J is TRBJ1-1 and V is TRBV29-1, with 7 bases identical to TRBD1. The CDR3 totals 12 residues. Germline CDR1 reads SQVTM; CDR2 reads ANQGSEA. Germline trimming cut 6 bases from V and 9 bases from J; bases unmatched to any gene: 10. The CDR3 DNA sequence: TGCAGCGTCTCAGACAGGGTGTGGAAAGCTTTCTTT. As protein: CSVSDRVWKAFF.

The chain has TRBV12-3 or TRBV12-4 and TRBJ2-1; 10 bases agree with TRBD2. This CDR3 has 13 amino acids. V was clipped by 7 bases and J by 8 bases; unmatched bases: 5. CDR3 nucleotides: TGTGCCAGCAAGGATAGCGGGAGGCATGAGCAGTTCTTC. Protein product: CASKDSGRHEQFF.